Listed here are 28 T cell receptor beta chains from one sample, sequenced in a study of regulatory T cells in long-lasting Graves disease. Time point described: persistent/refractory GD, antithyroid drugs over 5 years with positive TRAb. PBMC RNA served as the TCR library source. Sequencing libraries for TCR beta were prepared with iRepertoire HTBI primers and Arm-PCR of CDR3 regions. MiXCR, run by TCRdb on the multiplex PCR reads, gives a single entry per CDR3 protein. In the table there are roughly 450,000 distinct CDR3 sequences, around 21% of which are singletons. The material was peripheral blood mononuclear cells (PBMCs), obtained when the disease was refractory, from a patient treated with antithyroid drugs. The receptors here all came from a female donor with Graves disease.

This clonotype is a singleton in its sample. The V and J genes are TRBV28 and TRBJ2-1; 14 bases line up with TRBD2. V shed 6 bases, J shed 6 bases, and the junction held 13 bases outside the gene matches. Per germline, CDR1 MDHEN and CDR2 SYDVKM. The CDR3 extends over 18 amino acids. The CDR3 DNA is TGTGCCAGCAGAACCTTCGGCGGGGGACTAGCGGGAGCCAATGAGCAGTTCTTC. Encoded protein: CASRTFGGGLAGANEQFF.

This chain connects TRBV19 to TRBJ2-2; no firm D call. CDR3 length: 12 residues. The germline gives CDR1 LNHDA, CDR2 SQIVND (reference sequence). With 7 bases removed from V and 7 bases from J, the gap between germline ends came to 10 bases. The CDR3: CASTPWGGELFF. In DNA, the CDR3 is TGTGCCAGTACACCTTGGGGCGGGGAGCTGTTTTTT.

This clonotype came up a few times. The gene calls are TRBV4-2 and TRBJ2-7; 8 positions agree with TRBD2. The CDR3 has 13 amino acids. V lost 0 bases to trimming and J lost 9 bases; unmatched junction nucleotides: 4. The germline V gene has CDR1 LGHNA and CDR2 YNFKEQ. CDR3 in DNA: TGTGCCAGCAGCCAAGACCTAGCGGGTGCGCAGTACTTC. Its translation is CASSQDLAGAQYF.

The genes are TRBV7-9 and TRBJ2-1, with a weak D call TRBD2 (6 bases). The CDR3 has 15 residues. Between the trimmed V and J ends, which lost 3 bases and 8 bases, there was a span of 17 bases. Germline loops: CDR1 SEHNR, CDR2 FQNEAQ (reference sequence). The CDR3 spells CASSLGGGNTDEQFF. The CDR3 DNA reads TGTGCCAGCAGCTTGGGAGGCGGGAACACCGATGAGCAGTTCTTC.

At least ten counts were recorded for this clonotype. The rearrangement links TRBV5-1 to TRBJ2-2, with D tentatively TRBD2 (5 bases). V shed 0 bases and J shed 1 base, with 19 bases lying between them. The CDR3 has 19 amino acids. Germline CDR1 and CDR2: SGHRS and YFSETQ. DNA for the CDR3: TGCGCCAGCAGCTTGGCCGAAACGTTCACAGCGGAGAACACCGGGGAGCTGTTTTTT. It is translated as CASSLAETFTAENTGELFF.

This clonotype was picked up many times. The chain recombines TRBV5-1 with TRBJ1-2; TRBD1 agrees at 10 bases. Losses at the gene ends were 4 bases for V and 1 base for J; bases not matched to a gene: 4. The CDR3 contains 15 residues. Germline V gene lookup returns CDR1 SGHRS and CDR2 YFSETQ. CDR3 sequence (DNA): TGCGCCAGCAGCCCGTGGACAGGGGGTAACTATGGCTACACCTTC. It encodes CASSPWTGGNYGYTF.

The rearrangement uses TRBV13 and TRBJ1-1; D gene unclear. The CDR3 covers 14 residues. V lost 3 bases, J lost 4 bases, and 12 bases lay in between. Germline lookup yields CDR1 PRHDT and CDR2 FYEKMQ (reference sequence). The CDR3, as DNA: TGTGCCAGCAGCTTTCCCCTGGAGATCACTGAAGCTTTCTTT. Its protein is CASSFPLEITEAFF.

The table lists this clonotype with a few counts. The V gene is TRBV5-4, the J gene TRBJ1-2, with 8 bases matching TRBD1. Germline V gene data show CDR1 as SGHNT and CDR2 as YYREEE (reference sequence). This CDR3 is 15 amino acids long. The J segment lost 8 bases and the V segment lost 0 bases, leaving 9 bases of the junction unmatched. CDR3: CASSLEPGQANGYTF. As DNA, the CDR3 is TGTGCCAGCAGCTTGGAACCGGGACAGGCCAACGGCTACACCTTC.

This clonotype came up many times. The chain links TRBV7-2 to TRBJ2-7; 8 bases fit TRBD1. Germline V gene data show CDR1 as SGHTA and CDR2 as FQGNSA. V was clipped by 3 bases and J by 3 bases; unmatched bases: 4. CDR3 length equals 14 residues. The CDR3 loop is CASSFGQGYYEQYF. The CDR3 nucleotides read TGTGCCAGCAGCTTTGGACAGGGTTACTACGAGCAGTACTTC.

V and J are TRBV9 and TRBJ2-2; D is uncertain. This CDR3 contains 12 residues. V lost 1 base to trimming and J lost 6 bases, with 4 bases between them. From germline, CDR1 is SGDLS and CDR2 YYNGEE. The CDR3: CASSVLAGELFF. The CDR3 nucleotides are TGTGCCAGCAGCGTATTGGCCGGGGAGCTGTTTTTT.

The chain joins TRBV15 to TRBJ1-6; D ambiguous. Germline V lookup: CDR1 LNHNV, CDR2 YYDKDF (reference sequence). There are 14 residues in the CDR3. The V and J ends lost 4 bases and 9 bases respectively, with 13 bases between them. The CDR3 nucleotides read TGTGCCACCAGCAAGACCCTCGATACTTCACCCCTCCACTTT. As protein: CATSKTLDTSPLHF. Looking up the rest from reference TRBV15 and TRBJ1-6 gives the full variable domain: DAMVIQNPRYQVTQFGKPVTLSCSQTLNHNVMYWYQQKSSQAPKLLFHYYDKDFNNEADTPDNFQSRRPNTSFCFLDIRSPGLGDTAMYLCATSKTLDTSPLHFGNGTRLTVT.

The rearrangement links TRBV7-9 to TRBJ1-5, with D perhaps TRBD1 (6 bases). The CDR3 length is 13 residues. V was pared by 2 bases and J by 6 bases, with 8 bases between. CDR1 and CDR2 from the germline V gene are SEHNR and FQNEAQ (reference sequence). The CDR3 reads CASSLKGGQPQHF. The CDR3 bases are TGTGCCAGCAGCTTAAAGGGGGGTCAGCCCCAGCATTTT.

This clonotype was picked up many times. DNA of the CDR3: TGTGCCAGCAGTTTACGCCGACAGGACTACGAGCAGTACTTC. Protein: CASSLRRQDYEQYF. This chain joins TRBV27 and TRBJ2-7; possible D gene TRBD1, 6 bases. Germline CDR1 and CDR2: MNHEY and SMNVEV (reference sequence). Trimming shortened V by 2 bases and J by 3 bases, and 11 bases separated the two germline ends. The CDR3 totals 14 residues.

This clonotype was counted ten times or more. V is TRBV7-9 and J is TRBJ1-2, with D tentatively TRBD1 (5 bases). V was shortened by 5 bases and J by 3 bases, with 7 bases between the two germline ends. Germline V gene lookup returns CDR1 SEHNR and CDR2 FQNEAQ (reference sequence). CDR3 size: 12 residues. The CDR3 coding sequence is TGTGCCAGCAGCGCGACAGACTATGGCTACACCTTC. It encodes CASSATDYGYTF.

The V and J genes are TRBV19 and TRBJ1-1, with 7 bases identical to TRBD1. Germline loops: CDR1 LNHDA, CDR2 SQIVND (reference sequence). The length of the CDR3 is 15 residues. The junction had 6 bases not matched to a gene; V was cut back by 3 bases and J by 2 bases. In nucleotides, the CDR3 is TGTGCCAGTAGTATTTATAGGGACAGTAACACTGAAGCTTTCTTT. Translation gives CASSIYRDSNTEAFF.

This clonotype was recorded at least ten times. The gene calls are TRBV11-2 and TRBJ2-7; D unclear. This CDR3 contains 14 residues. Trimming took off 6 bases at V and 0 bases at J, with 12 bases between the two ends. Germline loops: CDR1 SGHAT, CDR2 FQNNGV. The CDR3 sequence: CASSPYVSSYEQYF. CDR3 coding DNA: TGTGCCAGCAGTCCCTACGTAAGCTCCTACGAGCAGTACTTC.

With respect to this clonotype: Being one base from a much bigger clone, this may be a read error. The chain links TRBV28 to TRBJ1-2; TRBD1 is a possible D gene (6 bases). Germline values: CDR1 MDHEN, CDR2 SYDVKM. The CDR3 has 14 residues. CDR3 in amino acids: CASSRKGGGYGCTF. DNA for the CDR3: TGTGCCAGCAGCCGAAAAGGGGGAGGCTATGGCTGCACCTTC.

In the case of this clonotype: Since the CDR3 does not end with the conserved phenylalanine or tryptophan, this likely comes from a read error. The chain employs TRBV28 and TRBJ1-1; weak D call: TRBD1 (6 bases). CDR1 and CDR2 (germline): MDHEN, SYDVKM. V lost 7 bases and J lost 5, with 29 bases in between. The CDR3 covers 18 residues. CDR3 DNA sequence: TGTGCCAGCATCCTAGGTCAGAGATGGGGGGCACGACGGACTGAAGCTTTCTTG. The encoded protein is CASILGQRWGARRTEAFL.

On this clonotype: A much larger clone differs by one base, so this may be a read error. The genes are TRBV28 and TRBJ1-2, with TRBD1 matching 7 bases. The length of the CDR3 is 14 residues. Trimming took 8 bases from V and 2 from J; bases not matched to a gene: 8. The germline V gene encodes CDR1 MDHEN and CDR2 SYDVKM. The CDR3: CASGVSGQNYGYTF. CDR3 sequence (DNA): TGTGCCAGCGGAGTATCGGGACAGAACTATGGCTACACCTTC.

The CDR3 bases are TGCAGTGCTAGATTCGTGGACACTGAAGCTTTCTTT. Residues: CSARFVDTEAFF. The chain links TRBV20-1 to TRBJ1-1; the D is unclear. The CDR3 sequence is 12 residues long. Germline lookup yields CDR1 DFQATT and CDR2 SNEGSKA (reference sequence). Trimming took 2 bases from V and 3 from J, leaving 7 bases between them.

The V and J genes are TRBV6-1 and TRBJ2-7, with D perhaps given as TRBD1 or TRBD2 (5 bases each). This CDR3 comprises 12 residues. Germline V gene data show CDR1 as MNHNS and CDR2 as SASEGT. The V and J ends lost 10 bases and 2 bases respectively, with 12 bases between them. This chain's CDR3 is CATRDGTYEQYF. The CDR3 DNA reads as TGTGCCACCCGGGACGGAACCTACGAGCAGTACTTC.

This clonotype was counted at least ten times. CDR3 region: CASSYQGQNYGYTF. CDR3 DNA sequence: TGTGCCAGCAGTTATCAGGGACAGAACTATGGCTACACCTTC. The rearrangement links TRBV27 to TRBJ1-2; 7 nucleotides align to TRBD1. The CDR3 sequence is 14 residues long. Germline CDR1 and CDR2: MNHEY and SMNVEV (reference sequence). Trimming at V came to 4 bases and at J to 2 bases, leaving 4 bases not matched to a gene.

This clonotype was counted between two and nine times. The rearrangement links TRBV5-6 to TRBJ1-4, with D possibly TRBD1 on 6 matching bases. Trimming stripped 4 bases from V and 3 bases from J, with 16 bases between. The CDR3 is 16 amino acids. Germline V CDR1 and CDR2: SGHDT, YYEEEE. The CDR3 region is CASSPGGTFANEKLFF. CDR3 sequence (DNA): TGTGCCAGCAGCCCGGGGGGCACATTTGCTAATGAAAAACTGTTTTTT.

The chain recombines TRBV5-1 with TRBJ1-2; tentative D call: TRBD1 (5 bases). Germline V gene lookup returns CDR1 SGHRS and CDR2 YFSETQ. The length of the CDR3 is 19 residues. V lost 2 bases to trimming and J lost 1 base, with 24 bases between them. The CDR3 nucleotides are TGCGCCAGCAGCTTAAGGACAAAAGGCGGCTTCGGGGATAACTATGGCTACACCTTC. This sequence encodes CASSLRTKGGFGDNYGYTF.

There are many counts of this clonotype. J is TRBJ2-7 and V is TRBV24-1; the match to TRBD1 covers 7 bases. Per the germline V gene, CDR1 is KGHDR and CDR2 is SFDVKD. This CDR3 is 16 amino acids long. The trim removed 3 bases at V and 2 bases at J, leaving 9 bases unmatched. The CDR3 here is CATSDLTGSSPYEQYF. As DNA, the CDR3 is TGTGCCACCAGTGATCTGACAGGGTCCTCCCCCTACGAGCAGTACTTC.

This clonotype was seen repeatedly, ten times or more. The DNA for the CDR3 is TGTGCCACCAGCAGAGTTAGCAATCAGCCCCAGCATTTT. Its protein is CATSRVSNQPQHF. The rearrangement links TRBV15 to TRBJ1-5; D unclear. V lost 1 base, J lost 0 bases, and 1 base lay in between. This CDR3 region has 13 residues. From germline, CDR1 is LNHNV and CDR2 YYDKDF (reference sequence).

This chain uses TRBV6-2 or TRBV6-3 with TRBJ1-4; no clear D gene. Germline CDR1 and CDR2: MNHEY and SVGEGT. Trimming pared 8 bases from V and 5 bases from J, leaving 9 bases between. This CDR3 spans 12 amino acids. The CDR3 loop reads CASSPGNEKLFF. In DNA, the CDR3 is TGTGCCAGCTCCCCGGGCAATGAAAAACTGTTTTTT.

This clonotype was picked up many times. The chain is built from TRBV20-1 and TRBJ2-5; 7 positions agree with TRBD1. This CDR3 is built from 14 residues. Germline CDR1 and CDR2: DFQATT and SNEGSKA (reference sequence). V dropped 1 base and J dropped 5; count of bases not matched to a gene: 7. The CDR3 DNA is TGCAGTGCTAGAGGAACACAGGGGTGGGAGACCCAGTACTTC. It is translated as CSARGTQGWETQYF.